Sequencing of this T cell receptor (beta chain) was carried out in a study of CD8 T cells in Susac syndrome. With random hexamers, about 0.5 to 1 ug RNA was reverse transcribed. Each CDR3 protein gets one entry after TCRdb re-called the immunoSEQ multiplex PCR reads with MiXCR. The sample yields over 350,000 distinct CDR3 sequences, approximately 85% seen once. The germline gives CDR1 DFQATT, CDR2 SNEGSKA (reference sequence). The CDR3 is made up of 17 amino acids. After removal of 0 bases from V and 4 bases from J, the junction contained 12 bases not matched to a gene. The sequence was obtained from a human donor with multiple sclerosis. Sequenced: CD8+ T cells from PBMCs. This chain joins TRBV20-1 and TRBJ1-2; 9 bases fit TRBD1. CDR3 nucleotide sequence: TGCAGTGCTAGAGAGCTTGGGACAGGGACCCTCGGCTATGGCTACACCTTC. Residues: CSARELGTGTLGYGYTF.